What follows is one TCR beta chain and its context. This sample was taken from a study of control samples from healthy donors and cancer patients. Trimming removed 7 bases from V and 0 bases from J, with 9 bases in between. Germline assignment: CDR1 MNHEY and CDR2 SVGAGI. The CDR3 consists of 14 residues. Here immunoSEQ multiplex PCR was the method, and the copy in TCRdb shows in-frame clones only, minus some. The sample yields 260,000 or so clones, over 75% seen once. Sequences were obtained from PBMCs. The chain carries TRBV6-5 and TRBJ1-4, with D hard to call. The source is a woman in her fifties or sixties with lung cancer. DNA of the CDR3: TGTGCCAGCACCATGACGGCAACTAATGAAAAACTGTTTTTT. Translation: CASTMTATNEKLFF.